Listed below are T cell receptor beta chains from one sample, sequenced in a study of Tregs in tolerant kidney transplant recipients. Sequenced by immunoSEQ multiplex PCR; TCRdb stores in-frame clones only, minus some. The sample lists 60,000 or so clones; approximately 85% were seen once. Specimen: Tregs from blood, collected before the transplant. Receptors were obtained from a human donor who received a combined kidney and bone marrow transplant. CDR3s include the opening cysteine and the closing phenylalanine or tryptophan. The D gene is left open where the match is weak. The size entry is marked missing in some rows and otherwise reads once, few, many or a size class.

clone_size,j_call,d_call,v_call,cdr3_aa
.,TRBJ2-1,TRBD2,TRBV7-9,CASSPGLLYNEQFF
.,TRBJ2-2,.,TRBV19,CASSKIAGRGTGELFF
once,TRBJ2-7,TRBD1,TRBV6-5,CASSYRDRGRGYEQYF
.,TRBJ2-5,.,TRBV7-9,CASSLMLGAGRETQYF
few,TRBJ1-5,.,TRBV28,CASRGGRGGNQPQHF
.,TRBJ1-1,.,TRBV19,CASSNGWHRASEAFF
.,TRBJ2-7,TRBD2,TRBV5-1,CASSHGTSSVEQYF
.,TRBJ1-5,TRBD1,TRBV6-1,CASSEGQGHRPQHF
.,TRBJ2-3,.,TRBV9,CASSLRTNSDTQYF
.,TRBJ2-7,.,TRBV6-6,CASSSTGIPYEQYF
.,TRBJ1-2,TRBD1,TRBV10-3,CAISDRTGFLQGYGYTF
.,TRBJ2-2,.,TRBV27,CASSLIGGRAGELFF
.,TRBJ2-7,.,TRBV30,CAWSAPLRGSGEQYF
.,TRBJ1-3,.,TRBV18,CASSPPHDYLNTIYF
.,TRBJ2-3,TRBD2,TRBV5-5,CASSLFRLATDTQYF
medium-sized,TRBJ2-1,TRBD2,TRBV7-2,CASTRTRNNEQFF
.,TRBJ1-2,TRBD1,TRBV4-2,CASSPAGAGGVYGYTF
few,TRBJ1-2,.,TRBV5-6,CASSFTPYGYTF
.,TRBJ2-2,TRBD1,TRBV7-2,CASKGGQGYTGELFF
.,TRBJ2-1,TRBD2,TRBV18,CASSRTSGFYNEQFF
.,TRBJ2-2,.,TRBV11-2,CASSAAGLRPNTGELFF
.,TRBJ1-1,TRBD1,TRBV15,CATSPQGADTEAFF
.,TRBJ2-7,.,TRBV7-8,CASSRRTASYEQYF
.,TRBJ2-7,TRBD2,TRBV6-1,CASTGTSGRVQYF
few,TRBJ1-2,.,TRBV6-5,CASSYGTPYGYTF
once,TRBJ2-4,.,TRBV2,CASSEAGAAKNIQYF
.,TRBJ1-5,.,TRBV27,CASSLSRPDFGEGPQHF
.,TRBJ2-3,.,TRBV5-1,CASSPGFITDTQYF
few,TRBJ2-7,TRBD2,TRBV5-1,CASSFSGGAPEQYF
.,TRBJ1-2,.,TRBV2,CASGGSLSAVYGYTF
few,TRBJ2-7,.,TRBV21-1,CASSKGNTSYEQYF
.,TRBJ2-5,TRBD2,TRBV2,CASSPTSVGETQYF
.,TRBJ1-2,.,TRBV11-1,CASSRSERGGYTF
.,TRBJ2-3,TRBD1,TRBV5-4,CASSSTGTGIFTDTQYF
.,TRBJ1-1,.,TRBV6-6,CASSYSMGGNTEAFF
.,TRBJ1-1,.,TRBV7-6,CASSLAVAGTEAFF
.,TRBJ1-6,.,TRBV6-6,CASSLQPLSPLHF
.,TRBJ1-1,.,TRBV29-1,CSVWGETRSEAFF
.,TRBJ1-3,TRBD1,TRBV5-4,CASSLGGQGNTIYF
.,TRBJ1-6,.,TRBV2,CASSETGQFSPLHF
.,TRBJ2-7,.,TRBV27,CASSLLWRGDEQYF
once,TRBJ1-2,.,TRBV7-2,CASSLTRLTANYGYTF
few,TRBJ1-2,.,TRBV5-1,CASSLFGWGHYGYTF
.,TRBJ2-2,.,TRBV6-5,CASSYHINTGELFF
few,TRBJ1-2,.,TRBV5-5,CASSPGFYGYTF
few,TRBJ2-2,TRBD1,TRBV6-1,CASTPTGGIGELFF
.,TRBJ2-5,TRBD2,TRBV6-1,CASSEAPAGGRETQYF
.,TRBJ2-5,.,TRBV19,CASSIYAVQGETQYF
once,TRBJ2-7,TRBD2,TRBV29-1,CSAAGELYEQYF
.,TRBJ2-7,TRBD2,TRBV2,CASSGSGTHSYEQYF
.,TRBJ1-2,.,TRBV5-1,CASSFGQTNYGYTF
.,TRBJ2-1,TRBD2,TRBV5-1,CASSRTATSGGSNEQFF
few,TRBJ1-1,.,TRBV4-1,CASRERGPVASTEAFF